Listed below are T cell receptor beta chains from one sample, sequenced in a study of blood T cell repertoires in COVID-19. Using immunoSEQ multiplex PCR, the repertoire was profiled, and TCRdb retains in-frame clones only, with some absent. The sample lists 250,000 to 300,000 clones, about nine tenths occurring once. Sequencing was done on a sample of peripheral blood. Receptors were obtained from a woman younger than 45 with COVID-19, enrolled during active disease. Each CDR3 is given with its conserved first and last residue. The D gene is left open where the match is weak. Clone size appears in some rows only: once, few, many, or a class for an expanded clone.

-	TRBV7-9	-	TRBJ1-2	CASSSPDNPNYGYTF	TGTGCCAGCAGCTCCCCAGACAACCCTAACTATGGCTACACCTTC
-	TRBV11-2	-	TRBJ2-7	CASSLNRASYEQYF	TGTGCCAGCAGCCTTAACAGGGCCTCCTACGAGCAGTACTTC
-	TRBV7-9	TRBD1	TRBJ1-4	CASSLGQLTNEKLFF	TGTGCCAGCAGCCTGGGACAGCTTACTAATGAAAAACTGTTTTTT
-	TRBV28	TRBD1	TRBJ1-1	CASSLQGQGAFF	TGTGCCAGCAGTTTACAAGGACAGGGGGCTTTCTTT
-	TRBV15	-	TRBJ2-4	CATSRPLTGNKNIQYF	TGTGCCACCAGCAGACCGCTAACAGGGAACAAAAACATTCAGTACTTC
few	TRBV5-1	-	TRBJ1-6	CASSLAGQSLNSPLHF	TGCGCCAGCAGCTTGGCTGGTCAGTCGCTTAATTCACCCCTCCACTTT
-	TRBV27	-	TRBJ1-2	CASSSYPPSTDGYTF	TGTGCCAGCAGTTCCTACCCCCCTTCGACAGATGGCTACACCTTC
-	TRBV10-1	TRBD1	TRBJ1-2	CASSDSGQRDGYTF	TGCGCCAGCAGTGACTCGGGACAGCGGGATGGCTACACCTTC
-	TRBV2	TRBD2	TRBJ2-1	CASSAERGGFGNNEQFF	TGTGCCAGCAGTGCTGAGCGGGGGGGCTTTGGGAACAATGAGCAGTTCTTC
few	TRBV6-2/TRBV6-3	-	TRBJ1-1	CASSVDRRWGTEAFF	TGTGCCAGCAGTGTTGACAGGCGATGGGGGACTGAAGCTTTCTTT
once	TRBV15	-	TRBJ2-3	CATSTRTTDTQYF	TGTGCCACCAGCACCCGGACTACAGATACGCAGTATTTT
once	TRBV29-1	-	TRBJ1-3	CSVDEGGNTIYF	TGCAGCGTTGACGAGGGTGGAAACACCATATATTTT
-	TRBV18	-	TRBJ2-1	CASSPSGSDYNEQFF	TGTGCCAGCTCACCCTCAGGTTCCGACTACAATGAGCAGTTCTTC
-	TRBV29-1	TRBD1	TRBJ2-3	CSVGQGPSTDTQYF	TGCAGCGTTGGACAGGGACCTAGCACAGATACGCAGTATTTT
-	TRBV3-1/TRBV3-2	TRBD2	TRBJ2-7	CASSPLWGGYEQYF	TGTGCCAGCAGCCCCCTCTGGGGGGGCTACGAGCAGTACTTC
-	TRBV14	TRBD1	TRBJ2-4	CASSKDRVNIQYF	TGTGCCAGCAGCAAAGACAGGGTGAACATTCAGTACTTC
once	TRBV6-1	TRBD1	TRBJ2-1	CASSEALRTGNEQFF	TGTGCCAGCAGTGAAGCGCTTCGGACAGGGAATGAGCAGTTCTTC
-	TRBV2	TRBD2	TRBJ2-1	CASSKSGGASYNEQFF	TGTGCCAGCAGTAAAAGCGGGGGGGCCTCCTACAATGAGCAGTTCTTC
-	TRBV19	TRBD1	TRBJ1-5	CASGTGSNQPQHF	TGTGCCAGCGGGACAGGGAGCAATCAGCCCCAGCATTTT